The 8 T cell receptor beta chains given below trace back to one sample, sequenced in a study of blood T cell repertoires in COVID-19. Here immunoSEQ multiplex PCR was the method, and the copy in TCRdb shows in-frame clones only, minus some. The table lists about 220,000 clones, around 91% of them singletons. The sample was PBMCs or T cells enriched from blood (not recorded which). Receptor source: a woman aged 18 to 35 in a cohort exposed to, infected with or recovered from COVID-19 (not recorded which).

The rearrangement links TRBV6-5 to TRBJ2-1; TRBD2 aligns across 11 bases. Losses at the gene ends were 6 bases for V and 7 bases for J; bases not matched to a gene: 8. From germline, CDR1 is MNHEY and CDR2 SVGAGI. The length of the CDR3 is 15 residues. The DNA of the CDR3 is TGTGCCAGCAGGGACTCCGGGACTAGCGGTAATGAGCAGTTCTTC. The encoded protein is CASRDSGTSGNEQFF.

The CDR3 DNA reads as TGTGCCAGCAGCCCAGGCCCGGCAGTGGGCTACAATGAGCAGTTCTTC. It is translated as CASSPGPAVGYNEQFF. This chain links TRBV4-2 with TRBJ2-1; D remains unclear. From germline, CDR1 is LGHNA and CDR2 YNFKEQ. The CDR3 sequence is 16 residues long. The V end was cut by 4 bases, the J end by 3 bases, with 16 bases between.

This clone was seen only once. The chain uses TRBV29-1 and TRBJ1-5, with 8 nucleotides matching TRBD1. Germline V gene sequence: CDR1 SQVTM, CDR2 ANQGSEA. V gave up 6 bases and J gave up 6 bases; unmatched junction bases: 10. This CDR3 is built from 14 residues. This CDR3 reads CSVIVSGGGQPQHF. The CDR3 nucleotides read TGCAGCGTCATCGTGTCAGGGGGCGGTCAGCCCCAGCATTTT.

The chain links TRBV5-1 to TRBJ2-1; D not resolved. This CDR3 contains 13 residues. The V end lost 1 base, the J end lost 0 bases, and 2 bases lay between the germline ends. Germline CDR1 reads SGHRS; CDR2 reads YFSETQ. CDR3 region: CASSLYSYNEQFF. CDR3 in DNA: TGCGCCAGCAGCTTGTACTCCTACAATGAGCAGTTCTTC.

CDR3 sequence reads: CASRRADLQNTGELFF. DNA of the CDR3: TGTGCCAGCCGCCGGGCTGACCTCCAGAACACCGGGGAGCTGTTTTTT. This rearrangement joins TRBV3-1 (or the pseudogene TRBV3-2) to TRBJ2-2, with D unclear. Trimming took off 8 bases at V and 1 base at J, with 17 bases between the two ends. Germline-derived CDR1 and CDR2 are LGHDT and YNNKEL (reference sequence). This CDR3 region has 16 residues.

The chain carries TRBV5-8 and TRBJ2-7; D unclear. The CDR3 is 17 amino acids. Per the germline V gene, CDR1 is SGHTS and CDR2 is YDEGEE. The germline V and J ends were trimmed by 4 bases and 0 bases, with 20 bases remaining between them. This chain's CDR3 is CASSLVGGAQSSYEQYF. The CDR3 DNA sequence: TGTGCCAGCAGCCTCGTCGGCGGTGCCCAAAGCTCCTACGAGCAGTACTTC.

The J gene is TRBJ2-3, the V gene TRBV2; TRBD2 aligns across 7 bases. V lost 5 bases to trimming and J lost 0 bases; unmatched junction nucleotides: 5. Germline V gene lookup returns CDR1 SNHLY and CDR2 FYNNEI. This CDR3 has 15 residues. The CDR3 coding sequence is TGTGCCAGCAGTCGGGCGGGGGACAGCACAGATACGCAGTATTTT. It specifies CASSRAGDSTDTQYF.

The rearrangement joins TRBV10-3 to TRBJ1-4; 10 bases map to TRBD1. V lost 4 bases, J lost 8 bases, and 4 bases stayed unmatched. The CDR3 contains 14 residues. CDR1 and CDR2 (germline): ENHRY, SYGVKD. The DNA of the CDR3 is TGTGCCATCAGTGCGACAGGGGGCGACGAAAAACTGTTTTTT. It encodes CAISATGGDEKLFF.